Following are 8 T cell receptor beta chains from one sample sequenced in a study of blood T cells in healthy people across ages. Combining a sample-barcoded 5' primer with a J-beta primer mix, a second PCR ran for 7 to 11 cycles. TCRdb fed the 5' RACE reads into MiXCR, producing one record per CDR3 protein. Here the sample spans some 1.5 million distinct CDR3 sequences, over 25% being singletons. The sample comprised blood. All receptors come from a woman aged 25 to 45 in good health.

This clonotype was picked up many times. The rearrangement joins TRBV7-9 to TRBJ2-7; D could derive from TRBD1 or TRBD2 (5 bases each). Germline values: CDR1 SEHNR, CDR2 FQNEAQ (reference sequence). Trimming removed 4 bases at V and 2 bases at J, with 15 bases between. The CDR3 contains 15 residues. In nucleotides, the CDR3 is TGTGCCAGCAGCTCAACCGGGACCAGTACCTACGAGCAGTACTTC. Amino acids: CASSSTGTSTYEQYF.

V and J are TRBV15 and TRBJ1-2; 8 bases line up with TRBD1. The CDR3 is made up of 15 amino acids. J was trimmed by 6 bases and V by 0 bases; bases with no gene match: 6. CDR1 and CDR2 (germline): LNHNV, YYDKDF (reference sequence). CDR3 sequence: CATSRDQGARDGYTF. The CDR3, as DNA: TGTGCCACCAGCAGAGACCAGGGGGCTAGAGATGGCTACACCTTC.

The V and J genes are TRBV20-1 and TRBJ1-5; D is perhaps TRBD1 (6 bases). The V end lost 0 bases, the J end lost 0 bases, and 12 bases lay between the germline ends. The germline CDR1 and CDR2 sequences are DFQATT and SNEGSKA (reference sequence). This CDR3 region has 16 residues. The CDR3 reads CSARDPPGHSNQPQHF. The CDR3 coding sequence is TGCAGTGCTAGAGATCCCCCGGGACATAGCAATCAGCCCCAGCATTTT.

This clonotype was detected ten times or more. This chain joins TRBV10-2 and TRBJ2-1; D gene uncertain. Germline V gene sequence: CDR1 WSHSY, CDR2 SAAADI. This CDR3 has 13 amino acids. V dropped 10 bases and J dropped 0 bases, with 10 bases sitting between them. The DNA for the CDR3 is TGCGCCACCGACCCCAGCTCCTACAATGAGCAGTTCTTC. This translates into CATDPSSYNEQFF.

This clonotype has only a few counts. This chain links TRBV25-1 with TRBJ2-1; 9 bases are shared with TRBD2. V lost 4 bases and J lost 6; bases outside the gene matches: 4. Germline CDR1 reads MGHDK; CDR2 reads SYGVNS. This CDR3 is built from 14 residues. The CDR3 sequence: CASSVAGGSNEQFF. DNA for the CDR3: TGTGCCAGCAGTGTTGCGGGAGGGTCCAATGAGCAGTTCTTC.

This clonotype has just a few counts. The rearrangement joins TRBV20-1 to TRBJ1-2; D may be TRBD1 (5 bases). The CDR3 extends over 15 amino acids. Germline loops: CDR1 DFQATT, CDR2 SNEGSKA (reference sequence). V lost 3 bases to trimming and J lost 4 bases, with 18 bases between them. The CDR3 is CSASRRGDFGYGYTF. CDR3 DNA: TGCAGTGCTAGTAGGAGAGGGGATTTTGGCTATGGCTACACCTTC.

In this sample, this clonotype turned up many times. This chain joins TRBV7-9 and TRBJ1-2; the match to TRBD1 covers 9 bases. V lost 4 bases and J lost 6; bases outside the gene matches: 9. The CDR3 sequence is 15 residues long. Germline assignment: CDR1 SEHNR and CDR2 FQNEAQ (reference sequence). CDR3 region: CASSSDGQGRHGYTF. The CDR3 nucleotides are TGTGCCAGCAGCTCCGATGGACAGGGGAGGCATGGCTACACCTTC.

This clonotype was detected ten times or more. CDR3 in amino acids: CASSYNNEQFF. In nucleotides, the CDR3 is TGTGCCAGCAGTTATAACAATGAGCAGTTCTTC. The chain recombines TRBV6-5 with TRBJ2-1; D unclear. This CDR3 is 11 amino acids long. Trimming cost V 3 bases and J 5 bases, with 2 bases left between them. Per the germline V gene, CDR1 is MNHEY and CDR2 is SVGAGI.